This T cell receptor (beta chain) was found in a study of cytomegalovirus exposure and HLA in healthy donors. Turning to the study itself: The 110 or so validation repertoires used the same platform as the 650 to 850 first-cohort repertoires, a later analysis reported. Study-wide points: Subsequent analysis showed first-cohort TCR clusters tending to co-occur in 120 validation repertoires. CMV antigen specificity was confirmed in vitro for a few CMV-associated chains. Reports indicated that the classifier achieved high specificity and sensitivity in diagnosing cytomegalovirus status.

V trimming: 2 bases; J trimming: 0 bases; junction bases outside the gene matches: 1. The germline gives CDR1 MNHEY, CDR2 SMNVEV (reference sequence). The CDR3 is made up of 14 amino acids. This clone was seen just once. What it recognizes is unknown. This table comes from immunoSEQ multiplex PCR, and its TCRdb copy is limited to in-frame clones, with some not included. The table has about 250,000 clones, 87% seen once. This clonotype was sampled from a man younger than 35 in good health and CMV-seronegative. The chain has TRBV27 and TRBJ2-7; 7 bases are shared with TRBD2. The sequenced material came from PBMCs. The CDR3 coding sequence is TGTGCCAGCAGTTTAGCGGGAGCCTCCTACGAGCAGTACTTC. Its protein product is CASSLAGASYEQYF.